This T cell receptor beta chain appears in the sequencing data of a study of blood T cell repertoires in COVID-19. In the authors' methods: Amplification of reference gene primers was used by the study to estimate nucleated cell counts. Method: immunoSEQ multiplex PCR; TCRdb's copy keeps in-frame clones and lacks some. That table gives V, J and clone size, and the DNA gave D and trimming. The data show more than 95,000 clones, with roughly 90% seen just once and 7.7% held by the top ten. Per germline, CDR1 MNHEY and CDR2 SMNVEV (reference sequence). This CDR3 region has 14 residues. The V gene end was trimmed by 5 bases and the J gene end by 8 bases; junction bases not matched to a gene: 10.

The sample consisted of peripheral blood. The V call is TRBV27, the J call TRBJ1-2; 8 nucleotides align to TRBD1. The origin of this receptor is a human donor in a cohort sampled during active COVID-19. Here the CDR3 DNA reads TGTGCCAGCAGTCGCTTGGACAGGGAGCAAGGCTACACCTTC. It codes for CASSRLDREQGYTF.